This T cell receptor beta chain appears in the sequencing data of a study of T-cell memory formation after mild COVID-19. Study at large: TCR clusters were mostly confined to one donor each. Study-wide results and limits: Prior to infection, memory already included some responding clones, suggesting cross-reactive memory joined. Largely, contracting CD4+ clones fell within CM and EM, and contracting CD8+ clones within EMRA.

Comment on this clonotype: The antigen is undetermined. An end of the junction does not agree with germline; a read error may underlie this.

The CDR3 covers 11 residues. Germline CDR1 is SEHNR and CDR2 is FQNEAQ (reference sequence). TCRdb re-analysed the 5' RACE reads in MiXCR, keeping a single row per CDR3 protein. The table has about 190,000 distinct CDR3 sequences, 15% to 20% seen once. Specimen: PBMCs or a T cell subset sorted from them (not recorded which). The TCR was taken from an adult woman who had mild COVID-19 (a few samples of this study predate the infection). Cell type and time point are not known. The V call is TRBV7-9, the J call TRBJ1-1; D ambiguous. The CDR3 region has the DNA TGTGCCAGCAGTTTAGCCACTGAAGCTTTCTTT. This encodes CASSLATEAFF.